What follows is one T cell receptor beta chain and its context. This sample stems from a study of blood T cell repertoires in COVID-19. The CDR3 spans 17 residues. Germline values: CDR1 SGDLS, CDR2 YYNGEE. The trim removed 0 bases at V and 5 bases at J, leaving 8 bases unmatched. Produced via immunoSEQ multiplex PCR; TCRdb's table is partial and in-frame only. Of approximately 80,000 clones detected, about three quarters appear once; the ten largest clones hold about 9.9%. Sequencing was carried out using peripheral blood. The gene calls are TRBV9 and TRBJ1-6; the match to TRBD1 covers 7 bases. The TCR comes from a human donor in a cohort sampled during active COVID-19. This CDR3 is CASSVAGRGSDNSPLHF. CDR3 in DNA: TGTGCCAGCAGCGTAGCGGGCAGGGGGAGTGATAATTCACCCCTCCACTTT. The full variable domain, its missing parts supplied by reference TRBV9 and TRBJ1-6, is DSGVTQTPKHLITATGQRVTLRCSPRSGDLSVYWYQQSLDQGLQFLIQYYNGEERAKGNILERFSAQQFPDLHSELNLSSLELGDSALYFCASSVAGRGSDNSPLHFGNGTRLTVT.